The rows below give T cell receptor beta chains drawn from one sample of a study of T cells in Graves' hyperthyroidism and ophthalmopathy. TCRdb recomputed calls from the multiplex PCR reads with MiXCR, one row per CDR3 protein. The data hold 360,000 or so distinct CDR3 sequences, with roughly 18% observed a single time. Sequencing was done on a sample of blood. Receptors were obtained from a woman between 35 and 50 years old with Graves' ophthalmopathy. Both conserved end residues are part of each CDR3. The D gene is left open where the match is weak. The size of a clone is reported for some rows only, either as once, few or many, or as a class for expanded clones.

TRBJ1-1,-,12,-,TRBV27,CASSFWGQEAFF,TGTGCCAGCAGTTTTTGGGGACAAGAAGCTTTCTTT
TRBJ2-5,many,11,-,TRBV20-1,CSARGFGTQYF,TGCAGTGCTAGAGGGTTCGGGACCCAGTACTTC
TRBJ2-7,many,16,-,TRBV28,CASSFIYGSDNYEQYF,TGTGCCAGCAGTTTTATATATGGGTCAGACAACTACGAGCAGTACTTC
TRBJ2-7,-,11,-,TRBV12-3/TRBV12-4,CASSFGHEQYF,TGTGCCAGTAGTTTCGGCCACGAGCAGTACTTC
TRBJ2-5,few,13,-,TRBV6-1,CASRESRGETQYF,TGTGCCAGCAGAGAGAGTCGAGGAGAGACCCAGTACTTC
TRBJ1-5,many,16,-,TRBV20-1,CSARDSAKLSNQPQHF,TGCAGTGCTAGAGATTCAGCAAAACTTAGCAATCAGCCCCAGCATTTT
TRBJ1-1,many,15,TRBD1,TRBV12-3/TRBV12-4,CASSLFRGLGAEAFF,TGTGCCAGCAGTTTGTTCAGGGGGCTGGGGGCTGAAGCTTTCTTT
TRBJ1-2,many,12,-,TRBV11-2,CASSPDTYGYTF,TGTGCCAGCAGCCCGGACACATATGGCTACACCTTC
TRBJ2-7,many,15,TRBD2,TRBV20-1,CSAREGTSGLYEQYF,TGCAGTGCTAGAGAGGGAACTAGCGGCTTATACGAGCAGTACTTC
TRBJ1-5,many,15,-,TRBV12-3/TRBV12-4,CASSERGISNQPQHF,TGTGCCAGCAGTGAAAGGGGGATCAGCAATCAGCCCCAGCATTTT
TRBJ1-6,many,13,-,TRBV12-3/TRBV12-4,CASSLALGSPLHF,TGTGCCAGCAGTTTAGCGTTAGGTTCACCCCTCCACTTT
TRBJ2-7,-,15,TRBD1,TRBV11-2,CASRHDRGSSYEQYF,TGTGCCAGCAGACACGACAGGGGGAGCTCCTACGAGCAGTACTTC
TRBJ2-5,-,20,TRBD2,TRBV11-2,CASSLGRGTSGTLWKETQYF,TGTGCCAGCAGCTTAGGGAGGGGAACTAGCGGGACCCTATGGAAAGAGACCCAGTACTTC
TRBJ2-7,-,13,-,TRBV30,CAWGRAGRNEQYF,TGTGCCTGGGGAAGGGCAGGGAGAAACGAGCAGTACTTC
TRBJ2-7,many,14,TRBD1,TRBV6-5,CASSYGTGAYEQYF,TGTGCCAGCAGTTACGGGACAGGGGCCTACGAGCAGTACTTC
TRBJ2-7,-,13,TRBD2,TRBV6-5,CASSYGRVDEQYF,TGTGCCAGCAGTTACGGGAGGGTGGACGAGCAGTACTTC
TRBJ2-2,many,14,TRBD2,TRBV29-1,CSVQAGGYGGELFF,TGCAGCGTACAAGCGGGAGGATATGGCGGGGAGCTGTTTTTT
TRBJ1-2,-,15,-,TRBV4-3,CASSQDVGLFYGYTF,TGCGCCAGCAGCCAAGATGTGGGACTCTTCTATGGCTACACCTTC
TRBJ1-1,many,14,-,TRBV18,CASSPRDSDTEAFF,TGTGCCAGCTCACCTCGGGACTCGGACACTGAAGCTTTCTTT
TRBJ2-4,many,14,-,TRBV28,CASRDSLAKNIQYF,TGTGCCAGCAGGGACAGTCTAGCCAAAAACATTCAGTACTTC
TRBJ2-5,many,13,-,TRBV7-8,CASSLGVKETQYF,TGTGCCAGCAGCTTAGGGGTTAAAGAGACCCAGTACTTC
TRBJ2-5,many,12,-,TRBV20-1,CSARRFGETQYF,TGCAGTGCTAGACGGTTCGGGGAGACCCAGTACTTC
TRBJ2-7,many,14,-,TRBV6-5,CASRNSGAAGEQYF,TGTGCCAGCAGAAACTCAGGTGCCGCCGGCGAGCAGTACTTC
TRBJ1-1,-,12,-,TRBV19,CASSGQVGEAFF,TGTGCCAGTAGTGGACAAGTTGGAGAAGCTTTCTTT
TRBJ2-4,many,15,-,TRBV28,CASSSEALGKNIQYF,TGTGCCAGCAGTTCGGAGGCGTTGGGCAAAAACATTCAGTACTTC
TRBJ1-5,many,17,TRBD1,TRBV28,CASSPQSGTGSDQPQHF,TGTGCCAGCAGTCCTCAATCCGGGACAGGGAGTGACCAGCCCCAGCATTTT
TRBJ1-5,many,15,TRBD1,TRBV28,CASSSARGGDQPQHF,TGTGCCAGCAGTTCGGCGAGAGGGGGCGATCAGCCCCAGCATTTT
TRBJ2-6,-,14,-,TRBV6-1,CARSPVSGTNVLTF,TGTGCCAGAAGTCCCGTGTCGGGGACCAACGTCCTGACTTTC
TRBJ1-1,-,15,TRBD1,TRBV6-2/TRBV6-3,CASSTGQGLGTEAFF,TGTGCCAGCAGTACGGGACAGGGTCTCGGCACTGAAGCTTTCTTT
TRBJ1-2,many,13,TRBD1,TRBV5-1,CASSSTGIGGYTF,TGCGCCAGCAGCTCGACAGGGATCGGTGGCTACACCTTC
TRBJ2-7,many,11,-,TRBV6-1,CASSKGLEQYF,TGTGCCAGCAGTAAGGGCCTCGAGCAGTACTTC
TRBJ1-2,many,15,TRBD1,TRBV2,CASSADRVGAYGYTF,TGTGCCAGCAGTGCTGACAGGGTCGGAGCCTATGGCTACACCTTC
TRBJ2-5,many,19,TRBD2,TRBV4-2,CASSHRGPGLAGGGETQYF,TGTGCCAGCAGCCACCGAGGACCGGGACTAGCGGGAGGAGGGGAGACCCAGTACTTC
TRBJ1-5,many,15,-,TRBV10-2,CASSSTVLSNQPQHF,TGCGCCAGCAGTTCGACAGTGCTAAGCAATCAGCCCCAGCATTTT
TRBJ2-2,many,16,TRBD1,TRBV28,CASSFPAGGTTGELFF,TGTGCCAGCAGTTTCCCTGCAGGGGGAACCACCGGGGAGCTGTTTTTT
TRBJ2-7,many,16,-,TRBV11-2,CASSFNRDVRTYEQYF,TGTGCCAGCAGCTTCAACCGGGACGTACGTACCTACGAGCAGTACTTC
TRBJ1-5,many,16,TRBD1,TRBV20-1,CSAIRPTGASNQPQHF,TGCAGTGCTATCCGCCCGACAGGGGCTAGCAATCAGCCCCAGCATTTT
TRBJ2-7,many,16,TRBD1,TRBV4-1,CASSQLQGATAYEQYF,TGCGCCAGCAGCCAATTACAGGGGGCAACGGCCTACGAGCAGTACTTC
TRBJ1-3,many,15,-,TRBV12-3/TRBV12-4,CASSVTGSSGNTIYF,TGTGCCAGCAGTGTTACAGGGAGCTCTGGAAACACCATATATTTT
TRBJ2-7,-,16,-,TRBV28,CASRETGSFRSYEQYF,TGTGCCAGCAGGGAAACAGGGTCCTTCCGCTCCTACGAGCAGTACTTC
TRBJ2-7,many,14,TRBD2,TRBV2,CASRGTSRSYEQYF,TGTGCCAGCAGGGGGACTAGCAGATCCTACGAGCAGTACTTC
TRBJ1-1,-,13,-,TRBV6-1,CASRQPESTEAFF,TGTGCCAGCAGACAACCAGAGAGCACTGAAGCTTTCTTT
TRBJ2-4,many,12,-,TRBV28,CASSLGRDVQYF,TGTGCCAGCAGTTTAGGTCGGGACGTTCAGTACTTC
TRBJ2-7,-,15,TRBD1,TRBV20-1,CSADDWGQQSYEQYF,TGCAGTGCTGACGATTGGGGACAGCAATCCTACGAGCAGTACTTC
TRBJ2-2,few,12,-,TRBV29-1,CSGGWGPGELFF,TGCAGCGGTGGCTGGGGGCCCGGGGAGCTGTTTTTT
TRBJ1-2,-,13,-,TRBV20-1,CSASEQASYGYTF,TGCAGTGCTAGTGAACAGGCTTCCTATGGCTACACCTTC